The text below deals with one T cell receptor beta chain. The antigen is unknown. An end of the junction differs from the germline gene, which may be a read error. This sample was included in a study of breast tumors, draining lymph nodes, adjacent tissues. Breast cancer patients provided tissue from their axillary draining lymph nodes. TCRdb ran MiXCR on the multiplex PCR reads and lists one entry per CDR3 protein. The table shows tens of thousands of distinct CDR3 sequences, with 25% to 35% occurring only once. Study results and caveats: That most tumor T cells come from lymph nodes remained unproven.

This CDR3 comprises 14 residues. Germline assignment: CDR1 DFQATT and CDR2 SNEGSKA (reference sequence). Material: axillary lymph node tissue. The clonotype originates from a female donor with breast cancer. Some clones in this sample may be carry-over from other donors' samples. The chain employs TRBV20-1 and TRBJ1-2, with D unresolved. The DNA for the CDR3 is TGCAGTGCTAGAGATCAGGTCGGCGGCTCTGGCTACATCTTC. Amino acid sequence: CSARDQVGGSGYIF.